The sequence of this TCR beta chain was determined in a study of blood T cell repertoires in COVID-19. Source study methods: Scientists estimated how many nucleated cells there were by amplifying reference gene primers. The method was immunoSEQ multiplex PCR; TCRdb's version includes in-frame clones alone and lacks a portion of them. V, J and clone size were drawn from that table, and D and trimming were deduced from the DNA. This table has about 250,000 clones, around 83% appearing once. This clone was observed a handful of times. Trimming cost V 6 bases and J 10 bases, with 18 bases left between them. CDR3 size: 13 residues. The V gene's germline CDR1 is WSHSY and CDR2 SAAADI.

V gene TRBV10-2 combines with J gene TRBJ1-1; maybe TRBD1 (5 bases). Sequencing was done on a sample of peripheral blood. This sequence originates from an elderly man with acute or convalescent COVID-19. Here the CDR3 DNA reads TGCGCCAGCAGACCCGGCAGGGAGGGCACAGCTTTCTTT. This encodes CASRPGREGTAFF.